The 4 T cell receptor beta chains below come from one sample, sequenced in a study of blood T cell repertoires in COVID-19. Generated by immunoSEQ multiplex PCR, the TCRdb table keeps only in-frame clones and is missing some. Of 98,000 or so clones in the sample, around four fifths were seen once. Source material: peripheral blood. All receptors come from a man between 60 and 75 years old with acute or convalescent COVID-19.

The chain employs TRBV20-1 and TRBJ2-1; 10 nucleotides match TRBD2. V lost 3 bases, J lost 5 bases, and 7 bases stayed unmatched. The CDR3 contains 15 residues. Germline V gene sequence: CDR1 DFQATT, CDR2 SNEGSKA (reference sequence). The CDR3 coding sequence is TGCAGTGCTAGTAACAGCGGGAGGGAGAACAATGAGCAGTTCTTC. Translating gives CSASNSGRENNEQFF.

This chain uses TRBV4-3 with TRBJ1-6, with unresolved D. The CDR3 is 15 residues long. V was pared by 2 bases and J by 5 bases, with 10 bases between. Germline V gene sequence: CDR1 LGHNA, CDR2 YSLEER. The DNA of the CDR3 is TGCGCCAGCAGCCAAACAGCCTCTGATAATTCACCCCTCCACTTT. Translation gives CASSQTASDNSPLHF.

This chain uses TRBV19 with TRBJ1-1, with D possibly being TRBD1 (5 bases). The ends were cut back, 6 bases at V and 0 bases at J, with 8 bases in the middle. CDR3 length equals 13 residues. Germline values: CDR1 LNHDA, CDR2 SQIVND (reference sequence). The CDR3 coding sequence is TGTGCCAGTAGCCAAGGGGTGAACACTGAAGCTTTCTTT. Protein: CASSQGVNTEAFF.

This chain uses TRBV25-1 with TRBJ2-1; 10 bases line up with TRBD2. Germline CDR1 is MGHDK and CDR2 is SYGVNS. V lost 8 bases to trimming and J lost 3 bases; unmatched junction nucleotides: 4. This CDR3 is 14 amino acids long. In DNA form, the CDR3 reads TGTGCCAGCGTTCTAGCGGGGGACTACAATGAGCAGTTCTTC. Translated: CASVLAGDYNEQFF.